Shown below are 13 T cell receptor beta chains from a single sample sequenced in a study of shared clonotypes between healthy human individuals. Sequencing used immunoSEQ multiplex PCR; TCRdb keeps in-frame clones, though not all of them. The table has 1.4 million to 1.5 million clones, roughly 96% seen once. The source material was naive CD4+ T cells sorted from blood. Sample subset: CD45RA+ positively selected. The receptors were gathered from a man aged 30 to 39 in good health.

The chain is built from TRBV28 and TRBJ2-5; D may be TRBD2 (5 bases). Germline V gene sequence: CDR1 MDHEN, CDR2 SYDVKM. This CDR3 contains 17 residues. V lost 7 bases to trimming and J lost 7 bases, with 28 bases between them. CDR3 residues: CASNGRIGLVQFVTQYF. DNA of the CDR3: TGTGCCAGCAATGGGAGAATCGGGCTAGTCCAATTTGTGACCCAGTACTTC.

V and J are TRBV18 and TRBJ2-7, with D perhaps matching TRBD1 or TRBD2 (5 bases each). This CDR3 comprises 15 residues. Per germline, CDR1 KGHSH and CDR2 LQKENI. V lost 3 bases and J lost 6, with 18 bases in between. The CDR3 DNA reads TGTGCCAGCTCACCTCCGGGACGGAATGAAGTCGAGCAGTACTTC. Residues: CASSPPGRNEVEQYF.

The chain uses TRBV5-1 and TRBJ2-3; 13 positions match TRBD2. This CDR3 region has 19 residues. Per the germline V gene, CDR1 is SGHRS and CDR2 is YFSETQ. V shed 4 bases, J shed 6 bases, and the junction held 17 bases outside the gene matches. The CDR3 loop reads CASSQAGTSGVTPSDTQYF. DNA for the CDR3: TGCGCCAGCAGCCAAGCCGGGACTAGCGGGGTCACTCCCTCGGATACGCAGTATTTT.

The gene calls are TRBV5-4 and TRBJ1-4; D is uncertain. The V end was cut by 2 bases, the J end by 13 bases, with 15 bases between. The CDR3 has 13 amino acids. Germline CDR1 SGHNT, CDR2 YYREEE (reference sequence). In DNA, the CDR3 is TGTGCCAGCAGCTTTGACCCTCCGGATAGACTGTTTTTT. Residues: CASSFDPPDRLFF.

V and J are TRBV4-1 and TRBJ2-7; 8 nucleotides align to TRBD2. The germline V gene encodes CDR1 MGHRA and CDR2 YSYEKL. The V gene end was trimmed by 1 base and the J gene end by 3 bases; junction bases not matched to a gene: 5. The CDR3 spans 15 residues. CDR3 protein: CASSQGLAGFYEQYF. CDR3 nucleotides: TGCGCCAGCAGCCAAGGTCTAGCGGGTTTCTACGAGCAGTACTTC.

The genes are TRBV2 and TRBJ2-7; no clear D. The CDR3 length is 14 residues. Germline V lookup: CDR1 SNHLY, CDR2 FYNNEI. V lost 3 bases, J lost 2 bases, and 11 bases lay in between. CDR3 in DNA: TGTGCCAGCAGTGAGTCTGGGATCCCCTACGAGCAGTACTTC. Amino acid sequence: CASSESGIPYEQYF.

The sample holds one count of this clone. The V and J genes are TRBV21-1 and TRBJ2-5; the table's D call, TRBD2, has no DNA check behind it. TRBV21-1 corresponds to a pseudogene. This CDR3 comprises 16 residues. Here the CDR3 reads CASSRGGTSGNETQYF. CDR3 in DNA: TGTGCCAGCAGCAGGGGGGGGACTAGCGGGAACGAGACCCAGTACTTC.

As for this clone: The same CDR3 is also encoded by other DNA sequences in this sample. The chain joins TRBV18 to TRBJ2-5; no clear D gene. V was shortened by 0 bases and J by 5 bases, with 7 bases between the two germline ends. The V gene's germline CDR1 is KGHSH and CDR2 LQKENI. The CDR3 extends over 13 amino acids. This chain's CDR3 is CASSPPTSETQYF. The CDR3 region has the DNA TGTGCCAGCTCACCACCAACCAGTGAGACCCAGTACTTC.

This sequence joins TRBV9 and TRBJ2-7; perhaps TRBD1 as D (6 bases). The CDR3 is made up of 16 amino acids. CDR1 SGDLS and CDR2 YYNGEE come from the germline V gene. V lost 0 bases and J lost 0, with 13 bases in between. The DNA of the CDR3 is TGTGCCAGCAGCGTAGGCGGAGCAGGGGTCTCCTACGAGCAGTACTTC. The encoded protein is CASSVGGAGVSYEQYF.

The chain combines TRBV6-1 with TRBJ2-1; D possibly corresponds to TRBD2 (5 bases). Trimming took off 6 bases at V and 3 bases at J, with 12 bases between the two ends. Germline loops: CDR1 MNHNS, CDR2 SASEGT. The CDR3 consists of 14 residues. Here the CDR3 DNA reads TGTGCCAGCAGAGGAAACCGGGACTACAATGAGCAGTTCTTC. It codes for CASRGNRDYNEQFF.

About this clone itself: This specimen includes other DNA sequences encoding the same CDR3. CDR3 in DNA: TGTGCCAGCAGCCCCACAGATAACTATGGCTACACCTTC. This translates into CASSPTDNYGYTF. This sequence joins TRBV6-1 and TRBJ1-2; D not resolved. Germline CDR1 is MNHNS and CDR2 is SASEGT. Between the trimmed V and J ends, which lost 6 bases and 1 base, there was a span of 9 bases. This CDR3 has 13 amino acids.

V usage is TRBV14 and J usage is TRBJ2-7; TRBD2 aligns across 10 bases. The CDR3 sequence is 17 residues long. Trimming cost V 0 bases and J 4 bases; bases outside gene matches: 9. Germline V gene sequence: CDR1 SGHDN, CDR2 FVKESK. The CDR3 reads CASSQDDPSGSKYEQYF. CDR3 sequence (DNA): TGTGCCAGCAGCCAAGACGATCCTAGCGGGAGCAAGTACGAGCAGTACTTC.

The chain is built from TRBV19 and TRBJ2-1, with D perhaps matching TRBD2 (5 bases). The V end lost 6 bases, the J end lost 7 bases, and 19 bases lay between the germline ends. The length of the CDR3 is 15 residues. Germline CDR1 reads LNHDA; CDR2 reads SQIVND (reference sequence). Here the CDR3 DNA reads TGTGCCAGTAGAAAGGCCCTAGCTCGGTCTAATGAGCAGTTCTTC. It yields the protein CASRKALARSNEQFF.